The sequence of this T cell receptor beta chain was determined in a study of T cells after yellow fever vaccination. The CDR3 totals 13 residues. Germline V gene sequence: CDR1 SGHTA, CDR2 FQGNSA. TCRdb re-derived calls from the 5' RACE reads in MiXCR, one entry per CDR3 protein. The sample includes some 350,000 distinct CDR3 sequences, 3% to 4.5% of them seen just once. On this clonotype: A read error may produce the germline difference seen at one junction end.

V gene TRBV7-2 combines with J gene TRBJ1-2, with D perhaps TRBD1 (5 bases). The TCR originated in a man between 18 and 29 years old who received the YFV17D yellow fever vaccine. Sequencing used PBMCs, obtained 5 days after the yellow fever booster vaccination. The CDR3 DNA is TGTGCCAGCAGCTTAGCCCTCCCAGCCGGAGGGGCCTTC. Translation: CASSLALPAGGAF.